Below are 24 T cell receptor beta chains sequenced from a single sample in a study of vaccination effects on CD4 cells after COVID-19. These receptors lack a known antigen. Sequencing was performed with immunoSEQ multiplex PCR; in TCRdb, only in-frame clones are kept and a portion is missing. The repertoire has 37,000 or so clones, about 67% of them found once; the top ten carry less than 9.5%. Cultured cells yielded isolated CD4+ T cells after around 10 days. All participants had two doses of either the BNT162b2 or mRNA-1273 vaccine. The sample in question was CD4+ T cells from PBMCs cultured without peptide, obtained after COVID-19 vaccination. Receptors originate from a human donor who received a COVID-19 vaccine.

The chain joins TRBV6-1 to TRBJ1-2; 9 bases match TRBD1. V gave up 0 bases and J gave up 5 bases; unmatched junction bases: 7. The CDR3 runs to 16 residues. Per germline, CDR1 MNHNS and CDR2 SASEGT. Here the CDR3 reads CASSEAGTGLLYGYTF. CDR3 sequence (DNA): TGTGCCAGCAGTGAAGCGGGGACAGGGCTCTTGTATGGCTACACCTTC.

The chain has TRBV3-1 (or the pseudogene TRBV3-2) and TRBJ2-5; 10 bases are a match to TRBD2. Germline V lookup: CDR1 LGHDT, CDR2 YNNKEL (reference sequence). The trim removed 4 bases at V and 5 bases at J, leaving 4 bases unmatched. This CDR3 spans 14 amino acids. The CDR3 sequence: CASSPTSGIETQYF. CDR3 sequence (DNA): TGTGCCAGCAGCCCCACTAGCGGGATTGAGACCCAGTACTTC.

V and J are TRBV10-3 and TRBJ2-2; 9 bases align to TRBD1. CDR1 ENHRY and CDR2 SYGVKD come from the germline V gene. V dropped 6 bases and J dropped 3; count of bases not matched to a gene: 5. This CDR3 spans 15 amino acids. CDR3 residues: CAISAGQGHTGELFF. Here the CDR3 DNA reads TGTGCCATCAGCGCAGGACAGGGGCACACCGGGGAGCTGTTTTTT.

This clone was observed a single time. The J gene is TRBJ1-1, the V gene TRBV3-1 (or the pseudogene TRBV3-2), with a weak D call TRBD1 (5 bases). CDR1 is LGHDT and CDR2 is YNNKEL in the germline V gene (reference sequence). The V gene lost 6 bases and the J gene lost 0 bases, with 11 bases spanning the gap. The CDR3 loop spans 14 amino acids. The CDR3 reads CASRRAGVNTEAFF. The CDR3 DNA is TGTGCCAGCAGGCGCGCGGGGGTGAACACTGAAGCTTTCTTT.

The gene calls are TRBV12-3 or TRBV12-4 and TRBJ1-2; no reliable D call. The CDR3 runs to 13 residues. V lost 8 bases, J lost 3 bases, and 13 bases lay in between. CDR3 sequence reads: CASGEGGYYGYTF. The CDR3 nucleotides are TGTGCCAGCGGAGAGGGCGGCTACTATGGCTACACCTTC.

This clone appeared a few times. The chain couples TRBV19 to TRBJ1-5; D may be TRBD1 (5 bases). Trimming removed 6 bases from V and 7 bases from J, with 16 bases in between. The CDR3 has 14 residues. CDR1 LNHDA and CDR2 SQIVND come from the germline V gene (reference sequence). The CDR3 sequence is CASRVRGELQPQHF. In nucleotides, the CDR3 is TGTGCCAGTAGGGTTCGGGGCGAACTACAGCCCCAGCATTTT.

This sequence joins TRBV5-1 and TRBJ1-1; D gene unclear. CDR1 SGHRS and CDR2 YFSETQ come from the germline V gene. The CDR3 covers 13 residues. The germline V and J ends were trimmed by 1 base and 0 bases, with 4 bases remaining between them. The CDR3 region is CASSLYVNTEAFF. The CDR3 DNA sequence: TGCGCCAGCAGCTTGTATGTGAACACTGAAGCTTTCTTT.

The chain has TRBV7-2 and TRBJ1-6; TRBD1 might be the D (6 bases). This CDR3 contains 15 residues. Germline V gene lookup returns CDR1 SGHTA and CDR2 FQGNSA. Deletions cut 3 bases from V and 4 bases from J, with 10 bases between. In DNA form, the CDR3 reads TGTGCCAGCAGCTTCGCAGGGGTATATAATTCACCCCTCCACTTT. Protein product: CASSFAGVYNSPLHF.

The chain recombines TRBV5-6 with TRBJ1-2; 7 nucleotides agree with TRBD1. This CDR3 is 14 amino acids long. The germline V gene encodes CDR1 SGHDT and CDR2 YYEEEE. V lost 3 bases to trimming and J lost 6 bases; unmatched junction nucleotides: 8. CDR3 nucleotides: TGTGCCAGCAGCTCCTTACAGGGGTGGGATGGCTACACCTTC. This sequence encodes CASSSLQGWDGYTF.

This chain connects TRBV4-1 to TRBJ1-4; 7 bases align to TRBD1. The germline gives CDR1 MGHRA, CDR2 YSYEKL. The CDR3 is 18 amino acids. Trimming at V came to 0 bases and at J to 7 bases, leaving 14 bases not matched to a gene. The DNA of the CDR3 is TGCGCCAGCAGCCAAGATCTGTCAACGTTGACAGGGCGTGAAAAACTGTTTTTT. This sequence encodes CASSQDLSTLTGREKLFF.

The chain uses TRBV12-3 or TRBV12-4 and TRBJ1-2, with D perhaps matching TRBD1 (6 bases). V lost 1 base and J 8 bases, leaving 11 bases between the germline ends. CDR3 size: 13 residues. In DNA form, the CDR3 reads TGTGCCAGCAGTTTAGGACAGGCCAGCGGCTACACCTTC. Residues: CASSLGQASGYTF.

The chain has TRBV11-2 and TRBJ1-2; no clear D gene. The CDR3 has 14 amino acids. Trimming left V 6 bases short and J 0 bases short, with 11 bases between. CDR1 and CDR2 (germline): SGHAT, FQNNGV. CDR3 DNA: TGTGCCAGCAGACGAACCGGGACTAACTATGGCTACACCTTC. Its protein is CASRRTGTNYGYTF.

V and J are TRBV18 and TRBJ2-7; no definite D call. The CDR3 loop spans 14 amino acids. Trimming removed 3 bases from V and 2 bases from J, with 11 bases in between. Germline assignment: CDR1 KGHSH and CDR2 LQKENI. CDR3 amino acids: CASSPPESTYEQYF. The CDR3, as DNA: TGTGCCAGCTCACCTCCGGAATCCACCTACGAGCAGTACTTC.

This clone has only a few counts. J is TRBJ2-1 and V is TRBV2, with 14 positions matching TRBD2. V gave up 6 bases and J gave up 14 bases; unmatched junction bases: 6. The CDR3 has 13 residues. Germline assignment: CDR1 SNHLY and CDR2 FYNNEI. CDR3 in amino acids: CASRDGTSGSKFF. CDR3 sequence (DNA): TGTGCCAGCAGGGATGGGACTAGCGGGAGCAAGTTCTTC.

The chain is built from TRBV5-1 and TRBJ1-1; a weak D match, TRBD1 (6 bases). With 4 bases removed from V and 11 bases from J, the gap between germline ends came to 12 bases. Germline V CDR1 and CDR2: SGHRS, YFSETQ. The CDR3 is 11 residues long. CDR3 in amino acids: CASSAQGNAFF. In DNA form, the CDR3 reads TGCGCCAGCAGCGCACAGGGAAATGCTTTCTTT.

The chain joins TRBV3-1 (or the pseudogene TRBV3-2) to TRBJ2-3; D gene unclear. This CDR3 region has 15 residues. V dropped 1 base and J dropped 2 bases, with 10 bases sitting between them. Germline V gene data show CDR1 as LGHDT and CDR2 as YNNKEL (reference sequence). CDR3 sequence: CASSQALGDTDTQYF. CDR3 nucleotides: TGTGCCAGCAGCCAAGCCCTAGGCGACACAGATACGCAGTATTTT.

The chain carries TRBV25-1 and TRBJ2-5; D unresolved. Trimming removed 3 bases at V and 1 base at J, with 6 bases between. There are 13 residues in the CDR3. Looked up from germline, CDR1 is MGHDK and CDR2 is SYGVNS. The CDR3, as DNA: TGTGCCAGCAGTGACCCGCGCCAAGAGACCCAGTACTTC. This sequence encodes CASSDPRQETQYF.

The chain recombines TRBV7-2 with TRBJ1-2; 7 positions match TRBD1. Germline V gives CDR1 SGHTA, CDR2 FQGNSA. This CDR3 is 14 amino acids long. V shed 5 bases, J shed 8 bases, and the junction held 11 bases outside the gene matches. DNA of the CDR3: TGTGCCAGCAGCCAATCGACAGGGTTTGCAGGCTACACCTTC. It specifies CASSQSTGFAGYTF.

The chain has TRBV19 and TRBJ1-2; 8 nucleotides agree with TRBD1. Germline CDR1 LNHDA, CDR2 SQIVND (reference sequence). CDR3 length equals 14 residues. Trimming took 3 bases from V and 2 from J; bases not matched to a gene: 2. CDR3 residues: CASSMRQGNYGYTF. DNA for the CDR3: TGTGCCAGTAGTATGAGACAGGGGAACTATGGCTACACCTTC.

This chain connects TRBV2 to TRBJ2-3, with D possibly called TRBD1 or TRBD2 (5 bases each). The CDR3 has 13 amino acids. CDR1 and CDR2 from the germline V gene are SNHLY and FYNNEI. The V end lost 7 bases, the J end lost 3 bases, and 11 bases lay between the germline ends. The CDR3, as DNA: TGTGCCAGCAAGCCGGGGCGAACAGATACGCAGTATTTT. Translating gives CASKPGRTDTQYF.

In this sample, this clone turned up a few times. The genes are TRBV4-1 and TRBJ2-2; 7 bases agree with TRBD1. CDR1 MGHRA and CDR2 YSYEKL come from the germline V gene. Trimming removed 7 bases from V and 3 bases from J; junction bases left unmatched: 5. The length of the CDR3 is 14 residues. In DNA, the CDR3 is TGCGCCAGCACTCCGGGACAGTACACCGGGGAGCTGTTTTTT. It encodes CASTPGQYTGELFF.

This chain uses TRBV15 with TRBJ1-5; D may be TRBD1 (5 bases). V was cut by 1 base and J by 4 bases, with 8 bases left in between. In germline, CDR1 is LNHNV, CDR2 YYDKDF (reference sequence). This CDR3 spans 14 amino acids. The chain's CDR3 is CATSRGGGNQPQHF. DNA of the CDR3: TGTGCCACCAGCAGAGGGGGGGGGAATCAGCCCCAGCATTTT.

The J gene is TRBJ2-5, the V gene TRBV7-9, with D uncertain. Germline CDR1 SEHNR, CDR2 FQNEAQ (reference sequence). This CDR3 has 11 amino acids. Trimming cost V 3 bases and J 5 bases, with 4 bases left between them. Here the CDR3 DNA reads TGTGCCAGCAGCTTTGTTGAGACCCAGTACTTC. Translation: CASSFVETQYF.

The J gene is TRBJ2-1, the V gene TRBV6-2 or TRBV6-3; unclear D gene. V was pared by 6 bases and J by 0 bases, with 18 bases between. This CDR3 region has 17 residues. Germline CDR1 and CDR2: MNHEY and SVGEGT. The CDR3 DNA reads TGTGCCAGCAGCAATACCCCGTTCAAGAGCTCCTACAATGAGCAGTTCTTC. This codes for CASSNTPFKSSYNEQFF.